Below, one T cell receptor beta chain is given with its context. This clone was observed a few times. It has no known antigen specificity. Base qualities are missing; no much larger clone stands one base away. This sample is part of a study of beta chain features in type 1 diabetes (dated by TCRdb to the late 2010s). For the wider study: Patients and healthy donors did not differ in mean age, gender distribution, total cell number or subset yield. A total of some 110 million sorted cells were examined across all samples, and a strong correlation was observed between cell number per subset and RNA yield. The study compared the TCRB repertoires of sorted circulating CD4+ T cell subsets in recently diagnosed type 1 diabetes patients with those in matched healthy donors. Whereas all 28 donors provided naive and central memory subsets, regulatory and stem cell-like memory subsets were isolated from just 8 patients and about 8 healthy donors. Broad study findings and their caveats: The naive, central memory and regulatory TCRB repertoires appeared to resemble one another more closely among patients than among healthy donors. Because small numbers of individuals were included in the HLA sub-analyses, any influence of HLA type on TCRB rearrangement was left unresolved. Fewer insertions and more nucleotide deletions at VDJ recombination sites were observed in patients with type 1 diabetes, implying thymic rearrangement abnormalities. PCR might favor shorter templates, but patient and control samples were amplified and corrected together, so any skew would affect both groups equally. In all four CD4+ subsets, TCRB CDR3 length was moderately but significantly shorter in type 1 diabetes patients. Because cDNA was sequenced instead of genomic DNA, highly expressing activated cells could be over-represented, though the groups showed no difference in activation or CD3 levels.

V has 5 bases trimmed and J has 7 bases trimmed; junction bases matching no gene number 8. The CDR3 holds 13 amino acids from the cysteine to the phenylalanine. The entry retains the CDR3 DNA only, 39 bases that are in frame from base 1. According to the germline V gene, CDR1 reads SGHVS and CDR2 reads FNYEAQ. The High Capacity cDNA Reverse Transcription Kit was used to reverse transcribe all of the isolated RNA, meaning that expressed TCRB transcripts were what got sequenced. Deep immunoSEQ sequencing was performed on naive, central memory and regulatory T cell samples, with an average of around 3.5 million total reads per sample. Sorted cells were lysed in RLT buffer and RNA was extracted with DNase-treated RNeasy Micro or Mini kits, depending on cell number. To prevent cross-contamination, every cell subset was processed on its own, while patient and healthy donor samples were processed together. The immunoSEQ multiplex PCR was used to amplify TCRB sequences from cDNA, generating 87-bp fragments that spanned the CDR3 region. Amplicons were sequenced on the Illumina HiSeq platform. The study's own analysis went as follows. Synthetic template baselines were used to correct PCR bias computationally, reads within Hamming distance 2 were collapsed together, and singletons that could not be merged were discarded. Reads were aligned against IMGT to assign V, D and J genes, CDR3 length and insertions or deletions at six rearrangement sites. Within each subset, clonotype counts were normalized to sorted cell number, and only after that were true diversity and Gini coefficients computed with the tcR R package. The overlap coefficient, calculated on TCRB nucleotide sequences, was used to quantify repertoire sharing. In its TCRdb copy, this immuneACCESS table keeps in-frame sequences only and misses some clones. Where compared with another copy, unresolved V genes explain less than half of these, and the others have no known cause. That table is the source of V, J and clone size, and D and trimming were worked out from the DNA. The sample has about 390,000 clones on record, 8.5% to 10% of them singletons. Of the sample, 0.45% to 0.65% is held by the ten largest clones.

Each donor gave one peripheral blood draw, averaging roughly 100 mL, which was collected into heparinised tubes. A BD FACSAria II was used to sort naive, central memory, regulatory and stem cell-like memory CD4+ T cells with a panel that included CD45RO, CCR7, CD25, CD127, CD95 and CD27. A purity above 98% was achieved for all sorted populations. PBMCs were separated immediately by Lymphoprep density gradient centrifugation and were stained directly, without being cultured. So that batch effects would be minimized, each experiment stained and sorted samples in pairs, pairing one healthy donor with one patient.

The TCR was taken from a man younger than 40 with type 1 diabetes. The specimen was central memory CD4+ T cells from blood. The chain is encoded by TRBV7-6 joined to TRBJ2-7, and TRBD1 aligns with 7 junction nucleotides. CDR3 protein: CASSRQGSGEQYF. In nucleotides, the sequence is TGTGCCAGCAGCCGACAGGGTTCGGGAGAGCAGTACTTC.